This T cell receptor beta chain was captured by sequencing in a study of T cell responses to AZD1222 COVID-19 vaccine. Data came from immunoSEQ multiplex PCR; TCRdb stores just in-frame clones and leaves some out. In the table there are 100,000 to 150,000 clones, 91% of which are singletons. The length of the CDR3 is 12 residues. Between the trimmed V and J ends, which lost 2 bases and 8 bases, there was a span of 9 bases. Study-wide points: White British people made up most donors, females outnumbered males, and clonal diversity was possibly underestimated. Vaccine-associated CD4 TCRs spanned spike, dominant at 160-218 and 743-854. Close to half of spike-specific TCRs reportedly recognize unmutated variant regions.

This clone was picked up a small number of times. Its specificity is not known. The sequencing used peripheral blood, collected on day 0 of AZD1222 vaccination. The clonotype comes from an adult in good health. The V gene is TRBV12-3 or TRBV12-4, the J gene TRBJ1-2; D might be TRBD1 (5 bases). The CDR3 bases are TGTGCCAGCAGTTTATGGGGGAGCGGCTACACCTTC. Its protein is CASSLWGSGYTF.